What follows are 18 T cell receptor beta chains derived from one specimen sequenced in a study of blood T cell repertoires in COVID-19. Assay: immunoSEQ multiplex PCR; the TCRdb copy retains only in-frame clones and omits some. Seen here are 70,000 or so clones, 90% to 95% observed once, and the top ten hold nearly 8.5%. Sequenced: peripheral blood. The receptors stem from a human donor in a cohort sampled during active COVID-19.

The CDR3 DNA is TGTGCCAGCAGTGGGGGGGGTCCCGGAAACACCATATATTTT. Protein: CASSGGGPGNTIYF. This rearrangement joins TRBV2 to TRBJ1-3; tentative D call: TRBD1 (5 bases). Trimming left V 4 bases short and J 4 bases short, with 11 bases between. Germline CDR1 is SNHLY and CDR2 is FYNNEI. The CDR3 totals 14 residues.

The V and J genes are TRBV5-6 and TRBJ2-5; a weak D match, TRBD2 (6 bases). The ends were cut back, 4 bases at V and 0 bases at J, with 16 bases in the middle. Germline CDR1 and CDR2: SGHDT and YYEEEE. This CDR3 region has 16 residues. CDR3 nucleotides: TGTGCCAGCAGCCTGACCTTCCGCGGGAACCAAGAGACCCAGTACTTC. Translated, it gives CASSLTFRGNQETQYF.

The rearrangement uses TRBV27 and TRBJ1-5; possibly TRBD1 for D (6 bases). CDR1 MNHEY and CDR2 SMNVEV come from the germline V gene (reference sequence). This CDR3 is 14 amino acids long. V lost 2 bases to trimming and J lost 5 bases, with 10 bases between them. The CDR3 region has the DNA TGTGCCAGCAGTTTAAGAGGGGGGGATCAGCCCCAGCATTTT. It encodes CASSLRGGDQPQHF.

The V and J genes are TRBV10-1 and TRBJ1-1; no reliable D call. The germline V and J ends were trimmed by 10 bases and 0 bases, with 12 bases remaining between them. The CDR3 has 13 amino acids. CDR1 WNHNN and CDR2 SYGVQD come from the germline V gene (reference sequence). The CDR3 nucleotides read TGCGCCACCCAGGTGCGGGTGAACACTGAAGCTTTCTTT. This codes for CATQVRVNTEAFF.

This chain connects TRBV6-6 to TRBJ1-5; perhaps TRBD1 as D (5 bases). The V gene lost 6 bases and the J gene lost 7 bases, with 13 bases spanning the gap. Germline lookup yields CDR1 MNHNY and CDR2 SVGAGI (reference sequence). The CDR3 totals 13 residues. CDR3 nucleotide sequence: TGTGCCAGCAGAATCGACAGATCCCAGCCCCAGCATTTT. The encoded protein is CASRIDRSQPQHF.

As DNA, the CDR3 is TGTGCCACCAGTGATCAGGGGGGAAGCTCTGGGGCCAACGTCCTGACTTTC. The encoded protein is CATSDQGGSSGANVLTF. This chain links TRBV24-1 with TRBJ2-6, with TRBD1 as a possible D gene (7 bases). Germline V CDR1 and CDR2: KGHDR, SFDVKD. Trimming removed 3 bases at V and 0 bases at J, with 11 bases between. The CDR3 sequence is 17 residues long.

The chain recombines TRBV3-1 (or the pseudogene TRBV3-2) with TRBJ2-2; 9 bases map to TRBD2. The CDR3 is 16 residues long. Losses at the gene ends were 4 bases for V and 4 bases for J; bases not matched to a gene: 7. CDR1 and CDR2 (germline): LGHDT, YNNKEL (reference sequence). CDR3 amino acids: CASSPRTSESTGELFF. The CDR3 DNA reads TGTGCCAGCAGCCCGAGGACTAGCGAGAGCACCGGGGAGCTGTTTTTT.

The J gene is TRBJ1-3, the V gene TRBV6-5; 9 bases are shared with TRBD1. CDR1 and CDR2 (germline): MNHEY, SVGAGI. This CDR3 is built from 13 residues. The V segment lost 8 bases and the J segment 7 bases; nucleotides outside the gene matches: 6. The CDR3 nucleotides are TGTGCCAGCGGCGAACAGGGGGCCAACACCATATATTTT. It encodes CASGEQGANTIYF.

The chain links TRBV6-5 to TRBJ1-1; TRBD1 matches at 8 bases. This CDR3 contains 14 residues. Losses at the gene ends were 8 bases for V and 0 bases for J; bases not matched to a gene: 5. The germline CDR1 and CDR2 sequences are MNHEY and SVGAGI. The CDR3 DNA follows: TGTGCCAGCGTTACGACAGGGGTGAACACTGAAGCTTTCTTT. Encoded protein: CASVTTGVNTEAFF.

This clone was seen only a few times. The rearrangement uses TRBV2 and TRBJ2-7; no firm D call. Germline values: CDR1 SNHLY, CDR2 FYNNEI. The CDR3 runs to 14 residues. The V and J ends lost 5 bases and 0 bases respectively, with 11 bases between them. The CDR3 DNA reads as TGTGCCAGCAGTCCCCGACACTTCTCCTACGAGCAGTACTTC. Translated, it gives CASSPRHFSYEQYF.

This chain uses TRBV6-1 with TRBJ2-7, with 9 nucleotides matching TRBD2. V lost 3 bases and J lost 3; bases outside the gene matches: 9. The CDR3 is 16 residues long. The germline gives CDR1 MNHNS, CDR2 SASEGT. CDR3 sequence (DNA): TGTGCCAGCAGTGATAGGTCTAGCGGGGACCACTACGAGCAGTACTTC. Translating gives CASSDRSSGDHYEQYF.

This sequence joins TRBV4-3 and TRBJ1-5; a weak D match, TRBD1 (6 bases). Germline V CDR1 and CDR2: LGHNA, YSLEER. CDR3 length: 15 amino acids. Trimming took 3 bases from V and 0 from J, leaving 9 bases between them. CDR3 DNA sequence: TGCGCCAGCAGCCAGGACAGATATAGCAATCAGCCCCAGCATTTT. Translating gives CASSQDRYSNQPQHF.

This clone has only a few counts. The gene calls are TRBV11-2 and TRBJ1-6, with a possible D match to TRBD1 (6 bases). The V gene lost 4 bases and the J gene lost 8 bases, with 21 bases spanning the gap. Germline CDR1 SGHAT, CDR2 FQNNGV. The CDR3 has 17 residues. CDR3 loop: CASSSRPRGIRDSPLHF. DNA of the CDR3: TGTGCCAGCAGCTCACGACCCAGGGGTATCAGGGATTCACCCCTCCACTTT.

The chain is built from TRBV9 and TRBJ2-2; 14 nucleotides agree with TRBD2. The CDR3 runs 15 residues. The trim removed 6 bases at V and 7 bases at J, leaving 5 bases unmatched. The germline V gene has CDR1 SGDLS and CDR2 YYNGEE. The CDR3 DNA follows: TGTGCCAGCAACCGCGGGACTAGCGGGGGCGGGGAGCTGTTTTTT. Translation gives CASNRGTSGGGELFF.

V is TRBV6-1 and J is TRBJ2-1, with D maybe TRBD2 (5 bases). Germline values: CDR1 MNHNS, CDR2 SASEGT. This CDR3 spans 15 amino acids. Trimming stripped 3 bases from V and 0 bases from J, with 9 bases between. As DNA, the CDR3 is TGTGCCAGCAGTGAGCGGGCTGGCTCCTACAATGAGCAGTTCTTC. This sequence encodes CASSERAGSYNEQFF.

The rearrangement uses TRBV11-2 and TRBJ2-7, with D perhaps TRBD2 (6 bases). V lost 11 bases and J lost 5, with 16 bases in between. Germline loops: CDR1 SGHAT, CDR2 FQNNGV. The length of the CDR3 is 12 residues. The CDR3, as DNA: TGTGCCTCGGCGGGGAGGCGGGACGAGCAGTACTTC. Translated: CASAGRRDEQYF.

Written as DNA, the CDR3 is TGTGCCAGCAGCGTAGAAGGAGACTACGAGCAGTACTTC. It translates to CASSVEGDYEQYF. The V call is TRBV9, the J call TRBJ2-7; D not resolved. The CDR3 spans 13 residues. Trimming left V 0 bases short and J 3 bases short, with 7 bases between. Germline V gene lookup returns CDR1 SGDLS and CDR2 YYNGEE. Together with reference TRBV9 and TRBJ2-7, the CDR3 gives the full variable domain: DSGVTQTPKHLITATGQRVTLRCSPRSGDLSVYWYQQSLDQGLQFLIQYYNGEERAKGNILERFSAQQFPDLHSELNLSSLELGDSALYFCASSVEGDYEQYFGPGTRLTVT.

This clone came up once. The V and J genes are TRBV2 and TRBJ1-2, with D possibly TRBD1 on 5 matching bases. Germline lookup yields CDR1 SNHLY and CDR2 FYNNEI. There are 15 residues in the CDR3. V lost 2 bases to trimming and J lost 3 bases, with 13 bases between them. The CDR3 DNA reads TGTGCCAGCAGTGAACTGACAGCCACCGACTATGGCTACACCTTC. This encodes CASSELTATDYGYTF.